These 13 T cell receptor beta chains were sequenced from one sample in a study of response to subunit inactivated influenza vaccine. TCRdb re-analysed the RT-PCR reads in MiXCR, keeping a single row per CDR3 protein. The sample consists of 650,000 to 800,000 distinct CDR3 sequences, 14% of them appearing once. The sequencing here drew on PBMCs from blood, taken about 14 days before vaccination. The receptors come from a man aged 50 to 60 who received an inactivated influenza vaccine.

The V gene is TRBV5-1, the J gene TRBJ2-5; perhaps TRBD1 as D (5 bases). Germline-derived CDR1 and CDR2 are SGHRS and YFSETQ. This CDR3 contains 14 residues. The germline V and J ends were trimmed by 4 bases and 4 bases, with 14 bases remaining between them. CDR3 loop: CASSPQGNGETQYF. DNA for the CDR3: TGCGCCAGCAGCCCTCAGGGTAACGGAGAGACCCAGTACTTC.

Many counts were recorded for this clonotype. In DNA form, the CDR3 reads TGTGCCAGCAGTTGGGAACCGGGACTAGCGGACAATGAGCAGTTCTTC. This sequence encodes CASSWEPGLADNEQFF. The V gene is TRBV28, the J gene TRBJ2-1; 11 bases map to TRBD2. This CDR3 comprises 16 residues. Germline CDR1 and CDR2: MDHEN and SYDVKM. V shed 4 bases, J shed 5 bases, and the junction held 7 bases outside the gene matches.

In its sample, this clonotype was seen once. Being one base from a much bigger clone, this may be a read error. Given the absence of the conserved phenylalanine or tryptophan at the CDR3 end, a read error is likely. V is TRBV20-1 and J is TRBJ2-1, with 8 positions matching TRBD2. Looked up from germline, CDR1 is DFQATT and CDR2 is SNEGSKA (reference sequence). The ends lost 1 base at V and 8 bases at J; junction bases unmatched: 7. The CDR3 has 14 amino acids. CDR3 DNA sequence: TGCAGTGCTAGAGTGGCGGGAGGTAGGGATGAGCAGTTCTTA. Translated, it gives CSARVAGGRDEQFL.

This chain links TRBV15 with TRBJ2-7, with D perhaps matching TRBD1 (6 bases). CDR3 length: 16 residues. V was shortened by 0 bases and J by 5 bases, with 17 bases between the two germline ends. Germline V gives CDR1 LNHNV, CDR2 YYDKDF (reference sequence). The CDR3 here is CATSRDGSGVFHEQYF. DNA for the CDR3: TGTGCCACCAGCAGAGATGGGTCAGGGGTCTTCCACGAGCAGTACTTC.

This clonotype was counted between two and nine times. The chain joins TRBV6-5 to TRBJ2-1; 8 bases are a match to TRBD2. After removal of 4 bases from V and 4 bases from J, the junction contained 9 bases not matched to a gene. CDR1 is MNHEY, CDR2 SVGAGI, per germline. This CDR3 spans 16 amino acids. The CDR3 sequence: CASSSIEREWYNEQFF. DNA for the CDR3: TGTGCCAGCAGTTCGATAGAGCGGGAGTGGTACAATGAGCAGTTCTTC.

The chain combines TRBV7-2 with TRBJ1-5, with TRBD1 as a possible D gene (5 bases). This CDR3 comprises 15 residues. Germline CDR1 SGHTA, CDR2 FQGNSA. V was shortened by 1 base and J by 3 bases, with 10 bases between the two germline ends. CDR3 in amino acids: CASSLEAGTNQPQHF. For the CDR3, the DNA is TGTGCCAGCAGCTTAGAGGCCGGGACCAATCAGCCCCAGCATTTT.

The CDR3 DNA reads as TGCAGTGCTAAGAGGAGGGCCTACAATGAGCAGTTCTTC. It specifies CSAKRRAYNEQFF. This chain connects TRBV20-1 to TRBJ2-1; possible D gene TRBD2, 6 bases. CDR1 DFQATT and CDR2 SNEGSKA come from the germline V gene (reference sequence). This CDR3 is built from 13 residues. The V and J ends lost 4 bases and 2 bases respectively, with 9 bases between them.

The gene calls are TRBV29-1 and TRBJ2-7, with D possibly being TRBD2 (5 bases). V lost 2 bases and J 2 bases, leaving 13 bases between the germline ends. The CDR3 is 14 residues long. The germline V gene has CDR1 SQVTM and CDR2 ANQGSEA. CDR3 DNA: TGCAGCGTTGAAAGGCCCGGACTGACCTACGAGCAGTACTTC. This sequence encodes CSVERPGLTYEQYF.

As to this clonotype: A read error may produce the germline difference seen at one junction end. CDR3 region: CAISEAGNRLAKNIQYF. The CDR3 DNA is TGTGCCATCAGTGAAGCCGGGAACCGGTTGGCCAAAAACATTCAGTACTTC. The chain is built from TRBV6-1 and TRBJ2-4, with D possibly matching TRBD2 (5 bases). Germline values: CDR1 MNHNS, CDR2 SASEGT. The CDR3 consists of 17 residues.

The rearrangement links TRBV21-1 to TRBJ2-1; TRBD2 reflects the table's D call only, with no check against the DNA. TRBV21-1 is recorded as a pseudogene. The CDR3 runs 16 residues. The CDR3 spells CASSNDLAGMLNEQFF. The CDR3 DNA reads TGTGCCAGCAGCAATGATCTAGCGGGAATGTTAAATGAGCAGTTCTTC.

Ten or more counts support this clonotype. The chain uses TRBV4-2 and TRBJ1-1; D call uncertain. V lost 3 bases, J lost 0 bases, and 11 bases lay in between. Per the germline V gene, CDR1 is LGHNA and CDR2 is YNFKEQ. The CDR3 runs to 15 residues. CDR3 coding DNA: TGTGCCAGCAGCCAGGTAGGGTCCATGAACACTGAAGCTTTCTTT. Residues: CASSQVGSMNTEAFF.

This clonotype has only a few counts. The chain uses TRBV29-1 and TRBJ2-1; D gene ambiguous. The germline V and J ends were trimmed by 5 bases and 0 bases, with 14 bases remaining between them. The germline CDR1 and CDR2 sequences are SQVTM and ANQGSEA. The CDR3 consists of 15 residues. Here the CDR3 DNA reads TGCAGCGTTCGGTTGGACCAAAGCTCCTACAATGAGCAGTTCTTC. This encodes CSVRLDQSSYNEQFF.

In DNA form, the CDR3 reads TGCGCCAGCAGCTTGACCAGGGCCGACACCGGGGAGCTGTTTTTT. Amino acid sequence: CASSLTRADTGELFF. The chain has TRBV5-1 and TRBJ2-2; tentative D call: TRBD1 (5 bases). The V gene's germline CDR1 is SGHRS and CDR2 YFSETQ. The CDR3 consists of 15 residues. Trimming took 1 base from V and 3 from J, leaving 10 bases between them. The whole variable domain, remainder taken from reference TRBV5-1 and TRBJ2-2, is KAGVTQTPRYLIKTRGQQVTLSCSPISGHRSVSWYQQTPGQGLQFLFEYFSETQRNKGNFPGRFSGRQFSNSRSEMNVSTLELGDSALYLCASSLTRADTGELFFGEGSRLTVL.